This T cell receptor (beta chain) originates from a study of T cell changes during pregnancy in multiple sclerosis (dated by TCRdb to between 2017 and 2020). About the investigation overall: The study examined how the T cell repertoire changed over the course of pregnancy in women with multiple sclerosis.

For CDR1 and CDR2, the germline V gene lists SGHRS and YFSETQ. V sheds 0 bases and J sheds 1 base, leaving 7 bases between their ends. Measured from the cysteine to the phenylalanine, the CDR3 is 14 residues long. Only CDR3 DNA remains: 42 bases, in frame from the first base. Comment on this clone: This receptor's antigen is unknown. There are no base qualities to consult, and no much larger clone falls within one base.

The library came from the immunoSEQ multiplex PCR assay. Held by TCRdb, this immuneACCESS table contains in-frame sequences only and omits some clones. Under half of the omission traces to an unresolved V gene where checked; the cause of the rest is unknown. The sample includes fewer than 40,000 clones, with roughly 89% observed a single time. 10% of the sample rests with the top ten. The receptor was derived from a female donor with multiple sclerosis, enrolled in a pregnancy study. The chain is encoded by TRBV5-1 joined to TRBJ1-1, with the D gene too uncertain to name. The sequencing used CD8+ T cells from peripheral blood mononuclear cells, collected in the second trimester of pregnancy. The nucleotide sequence is TGCGCCAGCAGCTTGGCCACCGGGAACACTGAAGCTTTCTTT. This is translated as CASSLATGNTEAFF. Extended through the reference TRBV5-1 and TRBJ1-1 proteins, this CDR3 yields the full variable domain: KAGVTQTPRYLIKTRGQQVTLSCSPISGHRSVSWYQQTPGQGLQFLFEYFSETQRNKGNFPGRFSGRQFSNSRSEMNVSTLELGDSALYLCASSLATGNTEAFFGQGTRLTVV.